Each of the 10 T cell receptor beta chains below was sequenced from the same sample in a study of CD8 T cells in Susac syndrome (dated by TCRdb to about 2019). Library preparation was by the immunoSEQ multiplex PCR assay. RNA was extracted using the RNeasy kit, and roughly 0.45 to 1 ug of the RNA was reverse transcribed with random hexamers. The raw public data were reprocessed by TCRdb itself: fastp quality trimming at Q25, MiXCR clonotype calling, in-frame beta chains only. Every entry covers one CDR3 protein and lists the most common genes and DNA from its rows. The sample contains tens of thousands of distinct CDR3 sequences, over 85% of them found a single time. The top ten clones comprise 0.45% to 0.65% of the sample. Specimen: CD8+ T cells from PBMCs. The receptors derive from a human donor in good health.

As DNA, the CDR3 is TGCGCCAGCAGGCCAACAGGGGACGATACGCAGTATTTT. Protein sequence: CASRPTGDDTQYF. This chain uses TRBV23-1 with TRBJ2-3, with 7 bases identical to TRBD1. TRBV23-1 belongs to the ORF category, with a function that is uncertain. V lost 6 bases, J lost 6 bases, and 6 bases stayed unmatched. CDR3 length: 13 residues.

The gene calls are TRBV5-6 and TRBJ2-5; D remains unclear. The CDR3 has 13 residues. Germline CDR1 and CDR2: SGHDT and YYEEEE. V was shortened by 5 bases and J by 1 base, with 9 bases between the two germline ends. CDR3 loop: CASSWGSQETQYF. CDR3 coding DNA: TGTGCCAGCAGTTGGGGTTCCCAAGAGACCCAGTACTTC.

This sequence joins TRBV7-9 and TRBJ2-1; 9 bases align to TRBD1. CDR1 and CDR2 (germline): SEHNR, FQNEAQ (reference sequence). The CDR3 runs 16 residues. Trimming cost V 4 bases and J 3 bases; bases outside gene matches: 7. CDR3 in amino acids: CASSSGQGIHYNEQFF. CDR3 coding DNA: TGTGCCAGCAGCTCCGGACAGGGGATTCACTACAATGAGCAGTTCTTC.

This chain joins TRBV6-2 or TRBV6-3 and TRBJ2-7, with D perhaps TRBD2 (6 bases). CDR3 length: 14 residues. The germline gives CDR1 MNHEY, CDR2 SVGEGT. V dropped 0 bases and J dropped 4 bases, with 10 bases sitting between them. This CDR3 is CASSYSGLSYEQYF. CDR3 DNA sequence: TGTGCCAGCAGTTACTCGGGACTTTCATACGAGCAGTACTTC.

This sequence joins TRBV28 and TRBJ2-2; 8 nucleotides line up with TRBD1. Germline V CDR1 and CDR2: MDHEN, SYDVKM. J gave up 1 base and V 7 bases, and 14 bases lay outside the gene matches. CDR3 length: 18 amino acids. The CDR3 DNA is TGTGCCAGCACCAAGGACAGGGTCGGGGGACGGAACACCGGGGAGCTGTTTTTT. The encoded protein is CASTKDRVGGRNTGELFF.

The rearrangement links TRBV24-1 to TRBJ2-2; the D gene is possibly TRBD1 (6 bases). Germline V gives CDR1 KGHDR, CDR2 SFDVKD. The CDR3 is made up of 14 amino acids. The V and J ends lost 7 bases and 3 bases respectively, with 11 bases between them. DNA of the CDR3: TGTGCCACCAGGGACAGTTACGACACCGGGGAGCTGTTTTTT. Translating gives CATRDSYDTGELFF.

This clonotype has more than one count but fewer than ten. The chain joins TRBV5-1 to TRBJ2-7; D is perhaps TRBD1 (6 bases). This CDR3 comprises 14 residues. From germline, CDR1 is SGHRS and CDR2 YFSETQ. Trimming stripped 6 bases from V and 1 base from J, with 14 bases between. Written as DNA, the CDR3 is TGCGCCAGCATGTTAGACAGGAGTTCCTACGAGCAGTACTTC. It translates to CASMLDRSSYEQYF.

In its sample, this clonotype was seen once. The DNA of the CDR3 is TGTGCCAGCAGCGACTTAGGGAATGAGCAGTTCTTC. It specifies CASSDLGNEQFF. The chain recombines TRBV7-9 with TRBJ2-1; no definite D call. The germline V and J ends were trimmed by 5 bases and 7 bases, with 9 bases remaining between them. Germline V gene lookup returns CDR1 SEHNR and CDR2 FQNEAQ (reference sequence). The CDR3 runs 12 residues.

The genes are TRBV3-1 and TRBJ2-7; 8 nucleotides line up with TRBD2. V was pared by 5 bases and J by 6 bases, with 9 bases of the junction left unmatched. The CDR3 covers 14 residues. CDR1 and CDR2 (germline): LGHDT, YNNKEL (reference sequence). The CDR3 nucleotides read TGTGCCAGCAGCTCGGGACTAGGTTCTGTCGAGCAGTACTTC. Its translation is CASSSGLGSVEQYF.

This chain uses TRBV5-1 with TRBJ2-6, with D perhaps matching TRBD1 (5 bases). The V gene's germline CDR1 is SGHRS and CDR2 YFSETQ. The CDR3 totals 16 residues. V lost 3 bases and J lost 0, with 10 bases in between. CDR3 in amino acids: CASSSTAYSGANVLTF. CDR3 nucleotide sequence: TGCGCCAGCAGCTCGACAGCCTACTCTGGGGCCAACGTCCTGACTTTC. Looking up the rest from reference TRBV5-1 and TRBJ2-6 gives the full variable domain: KAGVTQTPRYLIKTRGQQVTLSCSPISGHRSVSWYQQTPGQGLQFLFEYFSETQRNKGNFPGRFSGRQFSNSRSEMNVSTLELGDSALYLCASSSTAYSGANVLTFGAGSRLTVL.